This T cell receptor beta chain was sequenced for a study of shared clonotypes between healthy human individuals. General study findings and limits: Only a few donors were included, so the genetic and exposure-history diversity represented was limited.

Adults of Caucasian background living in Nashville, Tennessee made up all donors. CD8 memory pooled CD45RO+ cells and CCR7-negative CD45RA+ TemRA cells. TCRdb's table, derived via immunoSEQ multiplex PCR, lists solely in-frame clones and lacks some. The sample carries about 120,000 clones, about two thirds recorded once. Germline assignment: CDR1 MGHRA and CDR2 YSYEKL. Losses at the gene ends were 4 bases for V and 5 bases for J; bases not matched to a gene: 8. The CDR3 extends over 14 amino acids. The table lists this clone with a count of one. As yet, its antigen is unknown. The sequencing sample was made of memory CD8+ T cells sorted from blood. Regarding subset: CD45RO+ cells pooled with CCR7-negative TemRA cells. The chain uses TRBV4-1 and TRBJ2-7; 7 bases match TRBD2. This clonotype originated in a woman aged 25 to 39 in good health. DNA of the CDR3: TGCGCCAGCAGCCTTTTACTTGGGAGGGACGAGCAGTACTTC. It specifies CASSLLLGRDEQYF.